A single T cell receptor beta chain is shown here with its context. The diagnostic criteria for definite or probable disease, as recently defined, were met by the patients with Susac syndrome. It was negative isolation that provided the CD8+ and CD4+ T cells, whereas TEMRA cells were enriched by FACS. After removal of 4 bases from V and 1 base from J, the junction contained 12 bases not matched to a gene. CDR1 MGHRA and CDR2 YSYEKL come from the germline V gene. The CDR3 totals 18 residues. With random hexamers, reverse transcription was performed on roughly 0.45 to 1 ug of RNA. TCRdb redid the calling of the immunoSEQ multiplex PCR reads with MiXCR, one entry per CDR3 protein. The data contain around 150,000 distinct CDR3 sequences, just under 95% of them singletons. This entry is derived from a study of CD8 T cells in Susac syndrome. About the research overall: Among the sequenced Susac syndrome patients, five or six had active disease while eight or nine were in remission.

The V call is TRBV4-1, the J call TRBJ1-2; 10 nucleotides match TRBD1. The sequenced sample consisted of CD4+ T cells from PBMCs. The receptor's source is a human donor with Susac syndrome. CDR3 region: CASSRSSGTGDFNYGYTF. In DNA form, the CDR3 reads TGCGCCAGCAGCCGTTCAAGCGGGACAGGGGACTTTAACTATGGCTACACCTTC.